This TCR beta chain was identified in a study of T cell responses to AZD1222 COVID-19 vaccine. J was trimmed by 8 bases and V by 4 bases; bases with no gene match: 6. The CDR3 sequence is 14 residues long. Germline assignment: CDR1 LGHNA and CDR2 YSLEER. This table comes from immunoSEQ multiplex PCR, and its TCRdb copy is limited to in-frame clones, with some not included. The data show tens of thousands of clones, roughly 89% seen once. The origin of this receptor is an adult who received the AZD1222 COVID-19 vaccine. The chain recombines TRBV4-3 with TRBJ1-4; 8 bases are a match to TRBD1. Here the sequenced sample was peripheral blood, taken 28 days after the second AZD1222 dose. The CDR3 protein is CASSLAGGGEKLFF. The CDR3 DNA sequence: TGCGCCAGCAGCCTCGCAGGGGGCGGGGAAAAACTGTTTTTT.